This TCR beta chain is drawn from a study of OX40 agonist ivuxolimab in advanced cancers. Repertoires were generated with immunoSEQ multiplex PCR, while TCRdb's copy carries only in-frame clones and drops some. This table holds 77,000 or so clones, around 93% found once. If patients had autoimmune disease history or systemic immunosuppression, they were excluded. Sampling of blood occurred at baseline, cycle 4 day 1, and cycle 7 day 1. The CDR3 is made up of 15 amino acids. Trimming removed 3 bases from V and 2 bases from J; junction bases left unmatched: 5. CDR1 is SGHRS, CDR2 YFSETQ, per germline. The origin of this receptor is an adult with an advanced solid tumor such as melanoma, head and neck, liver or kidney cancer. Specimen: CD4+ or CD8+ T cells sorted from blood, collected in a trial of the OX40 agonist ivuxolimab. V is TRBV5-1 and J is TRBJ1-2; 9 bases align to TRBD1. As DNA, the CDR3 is TGCGCCAGCAGCTGGGGGGACAGGGACAACTATGGCTACACCTTC. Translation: CASSWGDRDNYGYTF.